These T cell receptor beta chains were read from a single sample in a study of cytomegalovirus exposure and HLA in healthy donors. Using immunoSEQ multiplex PCR, the repertoire was profiled, and TCRdb retains in-frame clones only, with some absent. The sample shows about 140,000 clones, around 90% of them seen only once. Material: PBMCs. The receptors originated from a woman aged 40 to 49 in good health and CMV-seronegative. CDR3s include the opening cysteine and the closing phenylalanine or tryptophan. The order of the fields is clone size, J gene, V gene, D gene, CDR3 protein, CDR3 DNA. The D gene is left open where the match is weak. Expanded clones are given a class, and other clones once, few, many or no size at all.

clone size: -
J gene: TRBJ2-5
V gene: TRBV30
D gene: -
CDR3 protein: CACLTGIGETQYF
CDR3 DNA: TGTGCCTGCCTCACAGGGATCGGGGAGACCCAGTACTTC

clone size: -
J gene: TRBJ1-1
V gene: TRBV6-1
D gene: -
CDR3 protein: CASSDLEFTEAFF
CDR3 DNA: TGTGCCAGCAGCGATCTAGAGTTCACTGAAGCTTTCTTT

clone size: -
J gene: TRBJ1-1
V gene: TRBV11-3
D gene: TRBD1
CDR3 protein: CASSLDRGDTEAFF
CDR3 DNA: TGTGCCAGCAGCTTGGACAGGGGGGACACTGAAGCTTTCTTT

clone size: -
J gene: TRBJ1-4
V gene: TRBV6-5
D gene: -
CDR3 protein: CASGRWRGEKLFF
CDR3 DNA: TGTGCCAGCGGGAGGTGGCGAGGTGAAAAACTGTTTTTT

clone size: -
J gene: TRBJ2-1
V gene: TRBV5-4
D gene: TRBD1
CDR3 protein: CASSTTRGTGLNEQFF
CDR3 DNA: TGTGCCAGCAGCACCACTCGAGGGACAGGGCTAAATGAGCAGTTCTTC

clone size: -
J gene: TRBJ2-7
V gene: TRBV19
D gene: -
CDR3 protein: CASSIAGLHEQYF
CDR3 DNA: TGTGCCAGTAGTATAGCAGGGCTCCACGAGCAGTACTTC

clone size: -
J gene: TRBJ1-1
V gene: TRBV5-1
D gene: -
CDR3 protein: CASSLQGTEAFF
CDR3 DNA: TGCGCCAGCAGCTTGCAGGGTACTGAAGCTTTCTTT

clone size: -
J gene: TRBJ2-7
V gene: TRBV6-5
D gene: TRBD2
CDR3 protein: CASTSVGGSRAEQYF
CDR3 DNA: TGTGCCAGCACCTCCGTGGGGGGGTCCCGTGCCGAGCAGTACTTC

clone size: few
J gene: TRBJ2-7
V gene: TRBV10-2
D gene: TRBD1
CDR3 protein: CASSGDRGNYEQYF
CDR3 DNA: TGCGCCAGCAGTGGGGACAGGGGAAACTACGAGCAGTACTTC

clone size: once
J gene: TRBJ2-1
V gene: TRBV30
D gene: -
CDR3 protein: CAWSAFLYEQFF
CDR3 DNA: TGTGCCTGGAGTGCTTTCCTGTATGAGCAGTTCTTC

clone size: -
J gene: TRBJ2-7
V gene: TRBV6-9
D gene: TRBD1
CDR3 protein: CASGGQGVLLYEQYF
CDR3 DNA: TGTGCCAGCGGGGGACAGGGGGTTCTGTTATACGAGCAGTACTTC

clone size: -
J gene: TRBJ1-2
V gene: TRBV6-1
D gene: TRBD1
CDR3 protein: CASSDEGDRVPYGYTF
CDR3 DNA: TGTGCCAGCAGTGACGAGGGGGACAGGGTACCCTATGGCTACACCTTC

clone size: -
J gene: TRBJ2-5
V gene: TRBV11-3
D gene: TRBD2
CDR3 protein: CASSLISSGRSETQYF
CDR3 DNA: TGTGCCAGCAGCTTAATTTCTAGCGGGAGATCAGAGACCCAGTACTTC

clone size: -
J gene: TRBJ2-7
V gene: TRBV11-3
D gene: -
CDR3 protein: CASSRLRSSLEQYF
CDR3 DNA: TGTGCCAGCAGCCGCTTACGGTCGTCACTCGAGCAGTACTTC

clone size: once
J gene: TRBJ1-2
V gene: TRBV6-5
D gene: -
CDR3 protein: CASSETGGSYGYTF
CDR3 DNA: TGTGCCAGCAGTGAAACGGGGGGCAGCTATGGCTACACCTTC

clone size: -
J gene: TRBJ2-1
V gene: TRBV9
D gene: TRBD2
CDR3 protein: CASSVRTSGSRSYNEQFF
CDR3 DNA: TGTGCCAGCAGCGTACGGACTAGCGGGAGCCGGTCCTACAATGAGCAGTTCTTC

clone size: -
J gene: TRBJ2-6
V gene: TRBV5-4
D gene: -
CDR3 protein: CASSLMRLQSGANVLTF
CDR3 DNA: TGTGCCAGCAGCTTGATGAGGCTGCAATCTGGGGCCAACGTCCTGACTTTC

clone size: -
J gene: TRBJ1-5
V gene: TRBV6-5
D gene: -
CDR3 protein: CASSYSGRNNQPQHF
CDR3 DNA: TGTGCCAGCAGTTACTCGGGGCGAAATAATCAGCCCCAGCATTTT

clone size: -
J gene: TRBJ2-3
V gene: TRBV7-9
D gene: TRBD2
CDR3 protein: CASSLLAGGRDTQYF
CDR3 DNA: TGTGCCAGCAGCTTACTAGCGGGAGGCAGAGATACGCAGTATTTT

clone size: -
J gene: TRBJ1-4
V gene: TRBV5-1
D gene: TRBD1
CDR3 protein: CASSLAPQGSGEKLFF
CDR3 DNA: TGCGCCAGCAGCTTGGCGCCACAGGGGTCCGGTGAAAAACTGTTTTTT

clone size: -
J gene: TRBJ2-5
V gene: TRBV28
D gene: -
CDR3 protein: CASNRDFQETQYF
CDR3 DNA: TGTGCCAGCAATCGGGACTTCCAAGAGACCCAGTACTTC

clone size: -
J gene: TRBJ2-6
V gene: TRBV7-3
D gene: -
CDR3 protein: CASSPMGASGANVLTF
CDR3 DNA: TGTGCCAGCAGCCCCATGGGGGCGTCTGGGGCCAACGTCCTGACTTTC

clone size: -
J gene: TRBJ2-2
V gene: TRBV4-2
D gene: -
CDR3 protein: CASSQERAFSGELFF
CDR3 DNA: TGTGCCAGCAGCCAAGAGAGGGCGTTCTCCGGGGAGCTGTTTTTT

clone size: -
J gene: TRBJ1-2
V gene: TRBV7-9
D gene: TRBD1
CDR3 protein: CSSSTRTGTYGYTF
CDR3 DNA: TGTTCCAGCAGTACACGGACAGGCACCTATGGCTACACCTTC

clone size: -
J gene: TRBJ1-4
V gene: TRBV28
D gene: -
CDR3 protein: CASRGDEKLFF
CDR3 DNA: TGTGCCAGCAGAGGGGATGAAAAACTGTTTTTT

clone size: -
J gene: TRBJ2-2
V gene: TRBV6-5
D gene: -
CDR3 protein: CASSYMGQNTGELFF
CDR3 DNA: TGTGCCAGCAGTTACATGGGACAGAACACCGGGGAGCTGTTTTTT

clone size: few
J gene: TRBJ2-5
V gene: TRBV16
D gene: TRBD1
CDR3 protein: CASSRRQGGQETQYF
CDR3 DNA: TGTGCCAGCAGCCGACGACAGGGTGGGCAAGAGACCCAGTACTTC

clone size: -
J gene: TRBJ2-3
V gene: TRBV13
D gene: TRBD1
CDR3 protein: CASSQQGLRGDTQYF
CDR3 DNA: TGTGCCAGCAGCCAACAGGGGCTTCGGGGAGATACGCAGTATTTT

clone size: once
J gene: TRBJ2-7
V gene: TRBV6-5
D gene: -
CDR3 protein: CASSEWADYEQYF
CDR3 DNA: TGTGCCAGCAGTGAATGGGCAGACTACGAGCAGTACTTC

clone size: -
J gene: TRBJ2-3
V gene: TRBV9
D gene: TRBD2
CDR3 protein: CASSVLWAGGGDTQYF
CDR3 DNA: TGTGCCAGCAGCGTCCTTTGGGCGGGAGGGGGAGATACGCAGTATTTT

clone size: -
J gene: TRBJ2-5
V gene: TRBV11-3
D gene: -
CDR3 protein: CASSFAGQETQYF
CDR3 DNA: TGTGCCAGCAGCTTCGCCGGTCAAGAGACCCAGTACTTC